These 3 T cell receptor beta chains originate from one sample sequenced in a study of T cell repertoires in cytomegalovirus infection. Each CDR3 protein gets one entry after TCRdb re-called the reads with MiXCR. The table has about 920,000 distinct CDR3 sequences, 30% to 40% seen once. These receptors' antigens are unknown. The specimen comprised cultured CD8+ T cells from PBMCs, sampled from culture after CMV antigen stimulation. Source of these receptors: a human donor in good health (CMV status not recorded). Some clones in this sample may be carry-over from other donors' samples.

Only a few counts were recorded for this clonotype. The V call is TRBV11-3, the J call TRBJ2-3; TRBD2 aligns across 9 bases. From germline, CDR1 is SGHNT and CDR2 YENEEA. V was clipped by 4 bases and J by 1 base; unmatched bases: 3. The CDR3 has 15 residues. CDR3 region: CASSSRTSGTDTQYF. CDR3 in DNA: TGTGCCAGCAGCTCGCGGACTAGCGGCACAGATACGCAGTATTTT.

This clonotype was seen repeatedly, ten times or more. The chain joins TRBV7-6 to TRBJ2-1; D is unresolved. The CDR3 spans 13 residues. V lost 2 bases, J lost 7 bases, and 9 bases lay in between. Germline V gene data show CDR1 as SGHVS and CDR2 as FNYEAQ. The CDR3 DNA is TGTGCCAGCAGCTTAATCGCGAAGAATGAGCAGTTCTTC. It codes for CASSLIAKNEQFF.

This clonotype was detected only a few times. The CDR3 DNA follows: TGTGCCAGCAGCCGGGACAGGGGATTCACTGAAAAACTGTTTTTT. Its protein product is CASSRDRGFTEKLFF. The chain carries TRBV7-8 and TRBJ1-4; 10 bases agree with TRBD1. The CDR3 is 15 amino acids. The junction had 7 bases not matched to a gene; V was cut back by 5 bases and J by 7 bases. Germline CDR1 SGHVS, CDR2 FQNEAQ.